These T cell receptor beta chains were read from a single sample in a study of blood T cell repertoires in COVID-19. Produced via immunoSEQ multiplex PCR; TCRdb's table is partial and in-frame only. The table has about 180,000 clones, about 86% seen once. Sequencing used peripheral blood. Receptor source: a man between 65 and 80 years old with active or convalescent COVID-19. CDR3s include the opening cysteine and the closing phenylalanine or tryptophan. A D gene is named only where the DNA matches it firmly. The size entry is marked missing in some rows and otherwise reads once, few, many or a size class.

J gene | clone size | D gene | V gene | CDR3 length | CDR3 protein | CDR3 DNA
TRBJ1-1 | . | . | TRBV6-4 | 14 | CASSETALNTEAFF | TGTGCCAGCAGTGAAACAGCTTTGAACACTGAAGCTTTCTTT
TRBJ1-5 | . | . | TRBV3-1/TRBV3-2 | 16 | CASSHGAPTSNQPQHF | TGTGCCAGCAGCCATGGGGCACCGACAAGCAATCAGCCCCAGCATTTT
TRBJ2-1 | once | TRBD2 | TRBV27 | 15 | CASSARLAGEGEQFF | TGTGCCAGTTCCGCGAGACTAGCGGGAGAGGGTGAGCAGTTCTTC
TRBJ2-3 | . | . | TRBV7-2 | 14 | CASSLSVAADTQYF | TGTGCCAGCAGCTTATCGGTAGCGGCAGATACGCAGTATTTT
TRBJ1-4 | . | TRBD1 | TRBV27 | 14 | CASSEDRGGEKLFF | TGTGCCAGCAGTGAGGACAGGGGAGGTGAAAAACTGTTTTTT
TRBJ2-1 | once | TRBD2 | TRBV18 | 15 | CASSPRRESYNEQFF | TGTGCCAGCTCACCACGGCGGGAGTCTTACAATGAGCAGTTCTTC
TRBJ1-6 | . | . | TRBV20-1 | 12 | CSASPDNSPLHF | TGCAGTGCTAGTCCAGATAATTCACCCCTCCACTTT
TRBJ1-2 | . | . | TRBV5-5 | 12 | CASSFSMLGYTF | TGTGCCAGCAGCTTCTCTATGTTGGGCTACACCTTC
TRBJ1-2 | . | TRBD1 | TRBV28 | 13 | CASTQAGQGGYTF | TGTGCCAGCACCCAGGCGGGACAGGGTGGCTACACCTTC
TRBJ1-1 | . | TRBD1 | TRBV5-1 | 16 | CASSTGTGRRYTEAFF | TGCGCCAGCAGCACCGGGACAGGGAGGAGGTACACTGAAGCTTTCTTT
TRBJ1-1 | . | . | TRBV27 | 14 | CASSTVGGNTEAFF | TGTGCCAGCAGTACCGTGGGGGGGAACACTGAAGCTTTCTTT
TRBJ2-7 | . | TRBD1 | TRBV28 | 14 | CASSSPGQRYEQYF | TGTGCCAGCAGTTCCCCGGGACAGCGCTACGAGCAGTACTTC
TRBJ2-5 | . | TRBD2 | TRBV6-2/TRBV6-3 | 18 | CASSYSGDSGGSRKTQYF | TGTGCCAGCAGTTACTCAGGGGATAGCGGGGGGTCGAGGAAGACCCAGTACTTC
TRBJ1-1 | once | . | TRBV11-2 | 16 | CASSRWTSGSPTEAFF | TGTGCCAGCAGCCGCTGGACGTCGGGGAGTCCCACTGAAGCTTTCTTT
TRBJ1-1 | . | TRBD1 | TRBV11-2 | 13 | CASSRDRNTEAFF | TGTGCCAGCAGCCGGGACAGGAACACTGAAGCTTTCTTT
TRBJ2-3 | . | TRBD1 | TRBV7-2 | 16 | CASSSRQGAGTDTQYF | TGTGCCAGCAGCTCACGACAGGGGGCAGGCACAGATACGCAGTATTTT
TRBJ1-5 | . | . | TRBV2 | 14 | CASSENISNQPQHF | TGTGCCAGCAGTGAAAACATTAGCAATCAGCCCCAGCATTTT
TRBJ2-5 | . | . | TRBV6-1 | 12 | CASVGRAETQYF | TGTGCCTCAGTAGGGAGAGCGGAGACCCAGTACTTC
TRBJ2-1 | . | . | TRBV11-3 | 14 | CASSLWATMGEQFF | TGTGCCAGCAGCTTATGGGCTACGATGGGTGAGCAGTTCTTC
TRBJ1-2 | . | . | TRBV19 | 21 | CASSSISYTGGTLPRFLGYTF | TGTGCCAGTAGTTCCATTTCCTATACAGGCGGCACTTTACCTAGGTTTCTCGGCTACACCTTC
TRBJ2-3 | . | TRBD1 | TRBV3-1/TRBV3-2 | 16 | CASSHRTGTSTDTQYF | TGTGCCAGCAGCCACAGGACAGGGACTAGCACAGATACGCAGTATTTT
TRBJ2-7 | . | TRBD1 | TRBV28 | 15 | CASSSDRGTPYEQYF | TGTGCCAGCAGTTCAGACAGGGGAACGCCCTACGAGCAGTACTTC
TRBJ2-5 | . | TRBD2 | TRBV5-1 | 15 | CASSFSGGPQETQYF | TGCGCCAGCAGCTTTAGCGGGGGGCCTCAAGAGACCCAGTACTTC
TRBJ2-5 | . | TRBD1 | TRBV5-1 | 15 | CASSLTGTGEETQYF | TGCGCCAGCAGCTTGACCGGGACAGGAGAAGAGACCCAGTACTTC
TRBJ2-1 | medium-sized | . | TRBV15 | 15 | CATSRVAGSYNEQFF | TGTGCCACCAGCAGGGTAGCCGGGTCCTACAATGAGCAGTTCTTC
TRBJ2-1 | . | . | TRBV19 | 13 | CASSGGGGSEQFF | TGTGCCAGTAGTGGGGGCGGGGGATCTGAGCAGTTCTTC
TRBJ2-1 | . | . | TRBV30 | 12 | CAWSEEFNEQFF | TGTGCCTGGAGTGAGGAGTTCAATGAGCAGTTCTTC
TRBJ2-2 | . | TRBD1 | TRBV27 | 15 | CASSTGTGSYGELFF | TGTGCCAGCAGTACAGGGACAGGGTCGTACGGGGAGCTGTTTTTT
TRBJ2-6 | . | TRBD1 | TRBV6-5 | 15 | CASGTGGSGANVLTF | TGTGCCAGCGGGACAGGGGGCTCTGGGGCCAACGTCCTGACTTTC
TRBJ2-2 | once | TRBD1 | TRBV19 | 17 | CASSIEGRGSTTGELFF | TGTGCCAGTAGTATAGAAGGCAGGGGGTCGACCACCGGGGAGCTGTTTTTT
TRBJ2-1 | few | TRBD1 | TRBV10-1 | 15 | CASSKGQNSYNEQFF | TGCGCCAGCAGTAAGGGACAGAACTCCTACAATGAGCAGTTCTTC
TRBJ1-3 | . | . | TRBV15 | 16 | CATSRDRRLAGNTIYF | TGTGCCACCAGCAGAGATCGGAGACTTGCAGGAAACACCATATATTTT
TRBJ2-7 | . | . | TRBV21-1 | 15 | CASSKFSGRFPEQYF | TGTGCCAGCAGCAAATTTAGCGGGAGATTCCCCGAGCAGTACTTC
TRBJ2-3 | . | TRBD1 | TRBV4-3 | 14 | CASSQANRGDTQYF | TGCGCCAGCAGCCAGGCCAACAGGGGAGATACGCAGTATTTT
TRBJ1-4 | . | TRBD1 | TRBV18 | 15 | CASSPGTAANEKLFF | TGTGCCAGCTCACCTGGGACAGCAGCTAATGAAAAACTGTTTTTT
TRBJ1-6 | . | . | TRBV6-2/TRBV6-3 | 13 | CASSKEENSPLHF | TGTGCCAGCAGCAAGGAGGAGAATTCACCCCTCCACTTT
TRBJ1-2 | . | . | TRBV27 | 17 | CASSSPRWMGLGYGYTF | TGTGCCAGCAGCTCCCCTCGGTGGATGGGCCTCGGCTATGGCTACACCTTC
TRBJ1-6 | . | . | TRBV15 | 11 | CATSGGHLLHF | TGTGCCACCAGCGGCGGACATCTCCTCCACTTT
TRBJ1-2 | . | TRBD1 | TRBV9 | 14 | CASSRDSRNYGYTF | TGTGCCAGCAGCCGGGACAGTAGAAACTATGGCTACACCTTC
TRBJ2-7 | . | TRBD1 | TRBV7-9 | 14 | CASSLPGQGSEQYF | TGTGCCAGCTCCCTGCCGGGACAGGGTAGCGAGCAGTACTTC
TRBJ2-1 | . | . | TRBV29-1 | 11 | CSAVIHREQFF | TGCAGCGCCGTTATCCACAGGGAGCAGTTCTTC